The text below deals with one T cell receptor (beta chain). Germline lookup yields CDR1 SGHNT and CDR2 YYREEE (reference sequence). This CDR3 spans 15 amino acids. The V gene end was trimmed by 4 bases and the J gene end by 1 base; junction bases not matched to a gene: 5. The sample is drawn from a study of blood T cell repertoires in COVID-19. The repertoire was sequenced with immunoSEQ multiplex PCR; TCRdb's copy has only in-frame clones and lacks some. In the table there are 150,000 to 200,000 clones, around four fifths of which are singletons. This receptor was identified in a woman in her 70s who had recovered from COVID-19. The source material was peripheral blood. The chain links TRBV5-4 to TRBJ1-1; 9 nucleotides agree with TRBD1. The CDR3 nucleotides read TGTGCCAGCAGCCCCCCGGGACAGGGGAACACTGAAGCTTTCTTT. As protein: CASSPPGQGNTEAFF.